This TCR beta chain was sequenced during a study of blood T cell repertoires in COVID-19. At the level of the study: T cells, B-cell-depleted T cells, or PBMCs provided the cDNA or gDNA that served as material.

Profiling relied on immunoSEQ multiplex PCR, and the TCRdb table lists in-frame clones only, not all of them. The sample gives approximately 100,000 clones, 89% of which show up once; approximately 3.5% is in the top ten. Germline assignment: CDR1 WNHNN and CDR2 SYGVQD (reference sequence). V was pared by 4 bases and J by 4 bases, with 8 bases of the junction left unmatched. The CDR3 totals 15 residues. This clone was counted between two and nine times. This TCR was sampled from a woman aged 55 to 70 with acute or convalescent COVID-19. The chain combines TRBV10-1 with TRBJ2-3, with TRBD2 matching over 7 bases. The sequencing sample was made of peripheral blood. The CDR3 coding sequence is TGCGCCAGCAGTGGCCGGGGACTATCCTCAGATACGCAGTATTTT. Translation: CASSGRGLSSDTQYF.